These 16 T cell receptor beta chains were all obtained from the same sample, sequenced in a study of blood T cell repertoires in COVID-19. TCRdb's copy holds only in-frame clones and misses some; the assay was immunoSEQ multiplex PCR. Among roughly 350,000 clones listed, under 95% were seen once. Sequenced: PBMCs or T cells enriched from blood (not recorded which). These receptors were collected from a woman under 40 who had recovered from COVID-19.

CDR3 protein: CATSDSTGLQPQHF. CDR3 DNA: TGTGCCACCAGTGATTCCACAGGGCTTCAGCCCCAGCATTTT. The genes are TRBV24-1 and TRBJ1-5; a weak D match, TRBD1 (6 bases). CDR1 and CDR2 (germline): KGHDR, SFDVKD. This CDR3 has 14 amino acids. Trimming took off 2 bases at V and 6 bases at J, with 10 bases between the two ends.

J is TRBJ2-7 and V is TRBV19; D is perhaps TRBD2 (6 bases). Trimming took off 4 bases at V and 4 bases at J, with 14 bases between the two ends. This CDR3 contains 14 residues. Per germline, CDR1 LNHDA and CDR2 SQIVND (reference sequence). For the CDR3, the DNA is TGTGCCAGTAGTACCGGGAGAATCCGGTACGAGCAGTACTTC. As protein: CASSTGRIRYEQYF.

V usage is TRBV4-1 and J usage is TRBJ2-7; TRBD2 matches at 12 bases. J lost 5 bases, V lost 1 base, and 3 bases had no gene match. The germline V gene has CDR1 MGHRA and CDR2 YSYEKL. The CDR3 consists of 15 residues. The CDR3 is CASSQALAGGHEQYF. The CDR3 DNA reads as TGCGCCAGCAGCCAAGCACTAGCGGGAGGCCACGAGCAGTACTTC.

This rearrangement joins TRBV28 to TRBJ2-3; 8 nucleotides match TRBD2. The CDR3 runs 15 residues. CDR1 is MDHEN and CDR2 is SYDVKM in the germline V gene. With V trimmed by 8 bases and J by 2 bases, 9 bases remained unmatched. DNA of the CDR3: TGTGCCAGCGCGGCGGGAGGAGTAAACACAGATACGCAGTATTTT. It yields the protein CASAAGGVNTDTQYF.

The V and J genes are TRBV6-5 and TRBJ2-2; TRBD1 might be the D (6 bases). V dropped 7 bases and J dropped 4 bases, with 13 bases sitting between them. The CDR3 spans 14 residues. The germline V gene has CDR1 MNHEY and CDR2 SVGAGI. CDR3 sequence (DNA): TGTGCCAGCAATCCACAGGGTGCCACCGGGGAGCTGTTTTTT. Translating it yields CASNPQGATGELFF.

This chain joins TRBV13 and TRBJ2-5; 15 nucleotides line up with TRBD2. V gave up 4 bases and J gave up 7 bases; unmatched junction bases: 16. Germline loops: CDR1 PRHDT, CDR2 FYEKMQ (reference sequence). The CDR3 spans 19 residues. The CDR3 coding sequence is TGTGCCAGCAGCTCCCCACAAAGGACTAGCGGGAGGGCCGGTGGGACCCAGTACTTC. Its translation is CASSSPQRTSGRAGGTQYF.

The CDR3 sequence: CASTFRDSRVGYTF. In DNA form, the CDR3 reads TGTGCCAGCACATTCCGGGACAGTCGAGTTGGCTACACCTTC. This chain connects TRBV19 to TRBJ1-2; 7 bases fit TRBD1. The germline CDR1 and CDR2 sequences are LNHDA and SQIVND (reference sequence). This CDR3 contains 14 residues. Trimming removed 9 bases from V and 7 bases from J; junction bases left unmatched: 14.

The chain links TRBV28 to TRBJ1-5, with 10 bases fitting TRBD1. The CDR3 totals 16 residues. Germline CDR1 reads MDHEN; CDR2 reads SYDVKM. The trim removed 3 bases at V and 6 bases at J, leaving 8 bases unmatched. CDR3 in amino acids: CASSLTGGVSGQPQHF. The CDR3 DNA reads as TGTGCCAGCAGTTTGACAGGGGGCGTCTCTGGTCAGCCCCAGCATTTT. Full variable domain (remainder filled in from reference TRBV28 and TRBJ1-5): DVKVTQSSRYLVKRTGEKVFLECVQDMDHENMFWYRQDPGLGLRLIYFSYDVKMKEKGDIPEGYSVSREKKERFSLILESASTNQTSMYLCASSLTGGVSGQPQHFGDGTRLSIL.

Comment on this clone: Additional DNA sequences in this sample encode the identical CDR3. The chain recombines TRBV7-2 with TRBJ2-1, with 8 bases lining up with TRBD2. V trimming: 1 base; J trimming: 6 bases; junction bases outside the gene matches: 5. The CDR3 contains 15 residues. Germline assignment: CDR1 SGHTA and CDR2 FQGNSA. CDR3 DNA: TGTGCCAGCAGCTTAGGTCGGGGGGGTGGCAATGAGCAGTTCTTC. The encoded protein is CASSLGRGGGNEQFF. Using reference TRBV7-2 and TRBJ2-1 for the parts outside the CDR3, the full variable domain is GAGVSQSPSNKVTEKGKDVELRCDPISGHTALYWYRQSLGQGLEFLIYFQGNSAPDKSGLPSDRFSAERTGGSVSTLTIQRTQQEDSAVYLCASSLGRGGGNEQFFGPGTRLTVL.

The chain carries TRBV3-1 (or the pseudogene TRBV3-2) and TRBJ1-6, with D possibly being TRBD1 (5 bases). CDR3 length equals 17 residues. Germline V gives CDR1 LGHDT, CDR2 YNNKEL (reference sequence). V was shortened by 1 base and J by 4 bases, with 14 bases between the two germline ends. CDR3 region: CASSQGQGSFYNSPLHF. CDR3 bases: TGTGCCAGCAGCCAAGGGCAGGGAAGTTTTTATAATTCACCCCTCCACTTT.

The chain has TRBV10-3 and TRBJ2-5, with 7 nucleotides matching TRBD2. Per germline, CDR1 ENHRY and CDR2 SYGVKD. The length of the CDR3 is 16 residues. Unmatched junction bases numbered 5, after V lost 0 bases and J lost 1 base. This CDR3 reads CAISESAGRGQETQYF. CDR3 in DNA: TGTGCCATCAGTGAGTCGGCAGGGAGGGGCCAAGAGACCCAGTACTTC.

The chain couples TRBV5-8 to TRBJ2-5, with 13 bases lining up with TRBD2. The CDR3 runs to 16 residues. Germline V gene sequence: CDR1 SGHTS, CDR2 YDEGEE. V dropped 2 bases and J dropped 5; count of bases not matched to a gene: 6. CDR3 nucleotides: TGTGCCAGCAGCTTACTAGCGGGAGGGCCCAAGGAGACCCAGTACTTC. Translated: CASSLLAGGPKETQYF.

The V and J genes are TRBV28 and TRBJ2-5, with 7 nucleotides matching TRBD2. CDR1 is MDHEN and CDR2 is SYDVKM in the germline V gene. The CDR3 spans 17 residues. V dropped 3 bases and J dropped 4; count of bases not matched to a gene: 14. The CDR3 sequence: CASSFGFRRGSLETQYF. Here the CDR3 DNA reads TGTGCCAGCAGTTTCGGGTTCAGACGCGGGAGTCTAGAGACCCAGTACTTC.

CDR3: CASSRPTYGANVLTF. The CDR3 DNA reads TGTGCCAGCAGCCGCCCGACTTATGGGGCCAACGTCCTGACTTTC. J is TRBJ2-6 and V is TRBV7-2; D gene ambiguous. Germline CDR1 reads SGHTA; CDR2 reads FQGNSA. Trimming took off 5 bases at V and 3 bases at J, with 11 bases between the two ends. The CDR3 consists of 15 residues.

This chain links TRBV28 with TRBJ1-1; perhaps TRBD1 as D (5 bases). The CDR3 is 17 residues long. Trimming pared 5 bases from V and 3 bases from J, leaving 22 bases between. Germline V gene data show CDR1 as MDHEN and CDR2 as SYDVKM. The CDR3 sequence is CASSTQSGGNLYTEAFF. Written as DNA, the CDR3 is TGTGCCAGCAGTACCCAGTCCGGGGGAAATTTGTACACTGAAGCTTTCTTT.

This clone was seen once. At the DNA level, this CDR3 is encoded by other sequences in the same sample as well. CDR3 DNA sequence: TGTGCCAGCAGCTTATCTAGCGGGGCTCAAGAGACCCAGTACTTC. Its translation: CASSLSSGAQETQYF. The V gene is TRBV7-2, the J gene TRBJ2-5; 9 positions agree with TRBD2. There are 15 residues in the CDR3. V lost 2 bases and J lost 2; bases outside the gene matches: 3. Per germline, CDR1 SGHTA and CDR2 FQGNSA.